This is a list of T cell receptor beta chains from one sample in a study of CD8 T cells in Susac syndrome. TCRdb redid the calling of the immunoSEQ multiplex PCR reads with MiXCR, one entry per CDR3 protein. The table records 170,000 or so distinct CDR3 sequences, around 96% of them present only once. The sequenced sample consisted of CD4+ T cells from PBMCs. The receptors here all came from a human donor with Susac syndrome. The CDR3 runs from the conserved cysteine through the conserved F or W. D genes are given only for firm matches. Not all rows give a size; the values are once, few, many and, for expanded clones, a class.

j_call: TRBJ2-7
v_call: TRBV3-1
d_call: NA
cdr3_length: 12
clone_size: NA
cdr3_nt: TGTGCCAGCAGCCAACAGGACTACGAGCAGTACTTC
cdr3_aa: CASSQQDYEQYF

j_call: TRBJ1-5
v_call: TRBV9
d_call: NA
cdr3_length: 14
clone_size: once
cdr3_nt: TGTGCCAGCAGCGTAGATAGCTACAATCAGCCCCAGCATTTT
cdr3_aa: CASSVDSYNQPQHF

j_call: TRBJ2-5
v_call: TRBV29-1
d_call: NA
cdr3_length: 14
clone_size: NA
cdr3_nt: TGCAGCGTTGTCACGGTGGTAACCCAAGAGACCCAGTACTTC
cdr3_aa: CSVVTVVTQETQYF

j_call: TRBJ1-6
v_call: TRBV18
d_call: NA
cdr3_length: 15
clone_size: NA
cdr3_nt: TGTGCCAGCTCACCGAATGGTATTTCGAATTCACCCCTCCACTTT
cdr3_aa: CASSPNGISNSPLHF

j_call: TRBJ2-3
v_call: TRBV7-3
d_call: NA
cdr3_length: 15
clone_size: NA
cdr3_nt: TGTGCCAGCAGCCGCTCCCTCGGGGACGCAGATACGCAGTATTTT
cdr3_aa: CASSRSLGDADTQYF

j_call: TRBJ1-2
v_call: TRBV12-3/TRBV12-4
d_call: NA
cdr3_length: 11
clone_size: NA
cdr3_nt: TGTGCCAGCAGTAACAGGCATGGCTACACCTTC
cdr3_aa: CASSNRHGYTF

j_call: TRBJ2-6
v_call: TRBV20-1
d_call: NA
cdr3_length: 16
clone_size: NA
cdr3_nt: TGCAGTGCTAGAGATCTAGGCGGGTTTGGGGCCAACGTCCTGACTTTC
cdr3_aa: CSARDLGGFGANVLTF

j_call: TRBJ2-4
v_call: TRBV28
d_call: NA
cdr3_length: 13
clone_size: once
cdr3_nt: TGTGCCAGCAGCCCGGGACCAGAGGCCATTCAGTACTTC
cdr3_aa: CASSPGPEAIQYF

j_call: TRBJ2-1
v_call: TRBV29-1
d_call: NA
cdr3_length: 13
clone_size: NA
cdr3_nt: TGCAGCTCCGAACAGTTTCTCTACAATGAGCAGTTCTTC
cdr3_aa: CSSEQFLYNEQFF

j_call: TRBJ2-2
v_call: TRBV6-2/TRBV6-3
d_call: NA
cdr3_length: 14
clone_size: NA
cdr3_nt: TGTGCCAGCAGTTACACCGGAATCACCGGGGAGCTGTTTTTT
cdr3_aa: CASSYTGITGELFF

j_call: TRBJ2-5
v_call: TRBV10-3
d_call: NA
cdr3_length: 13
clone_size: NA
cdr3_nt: TGTGCCATCAGGGAGGGAGTCGGAGAGACCCAGTACTTC
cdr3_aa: CAIREGVGETQYF

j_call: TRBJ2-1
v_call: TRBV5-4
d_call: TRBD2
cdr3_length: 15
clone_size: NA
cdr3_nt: TGTGCCAGCAGCCCCCCCGGGACTAGCGGACACTCCTGGTTCTTC
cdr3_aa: CASSPPGTSGHSWFF

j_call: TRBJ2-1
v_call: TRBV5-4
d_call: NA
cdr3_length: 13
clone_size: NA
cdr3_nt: TGTGCCAGCAGCTGGACAGATTACAATGAGCAGTTCTTC
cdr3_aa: CASSWTDYNEQFF

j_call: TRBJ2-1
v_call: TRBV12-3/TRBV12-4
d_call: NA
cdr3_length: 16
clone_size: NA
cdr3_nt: TGTGCCAGCAGACCAGTTAGCGGAAGCTCCTACAATGAGCAGTTCTTC
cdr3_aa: CASRPVSGSSYNEQFF

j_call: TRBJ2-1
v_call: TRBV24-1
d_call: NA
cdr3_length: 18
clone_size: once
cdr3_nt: TGTGCCACCAGTGACCCTGGAGACACCTCGGGGGACTACAATGAGCAGTTCTTC
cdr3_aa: CATSDPGDTSGDYNEQFF

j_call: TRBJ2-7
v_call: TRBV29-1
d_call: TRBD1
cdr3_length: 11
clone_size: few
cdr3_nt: TGCAGCGTAGGGACAGCCTCTAAGCAGTACTTC
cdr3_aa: CSVGTASKQYF

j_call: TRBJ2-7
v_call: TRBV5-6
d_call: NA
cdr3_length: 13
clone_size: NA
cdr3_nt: TGTGCCAGCAGCAGGGGACGGACTTACGAGCAGTACTTC
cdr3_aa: CASSRGRTYEQYF

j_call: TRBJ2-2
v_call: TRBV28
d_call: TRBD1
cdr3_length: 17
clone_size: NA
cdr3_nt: TGTGCCAGCAGTTCACGACAGGGGCTGTCCATGTCCGGGGAGCTGTTTTTT
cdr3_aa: CASSSRQGLSMSGELFF

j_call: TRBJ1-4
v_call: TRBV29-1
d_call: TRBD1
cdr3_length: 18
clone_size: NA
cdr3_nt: TGCAGCGTTGGGACCCGGGACAGGGGGCGAGTAACTAATGAAAAACTGTTTTTT
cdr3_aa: CSVGTRDRGRVTNEKLFF

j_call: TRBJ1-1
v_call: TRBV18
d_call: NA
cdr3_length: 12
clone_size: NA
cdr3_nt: TGTGCCAGCTCACCAGGGGCCACTGAAGCTTTCTTT
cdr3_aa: CASSPGATEAFF

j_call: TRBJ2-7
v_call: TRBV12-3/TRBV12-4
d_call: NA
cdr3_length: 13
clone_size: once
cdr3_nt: TGTGCCAGCAGTTTACAGGGGTCCTACGAGCAGTACTTC
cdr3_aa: CASSLQGSYEQYF

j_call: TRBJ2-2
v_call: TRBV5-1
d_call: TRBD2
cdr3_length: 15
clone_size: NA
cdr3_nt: TGCGCCAGCAGCTTGAATGGCGGGAGCACCGGGGAGCTGTTTTTT
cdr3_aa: CASSLNGGSTGELFF

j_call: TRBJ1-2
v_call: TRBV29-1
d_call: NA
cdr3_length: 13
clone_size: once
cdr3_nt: TGCAGCGTTGAAACCTCCCAGGGCTATGGCTACACCTTC
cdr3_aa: CSVETSQGYGYTF

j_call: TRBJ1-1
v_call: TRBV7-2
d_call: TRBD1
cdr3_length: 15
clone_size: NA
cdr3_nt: TGTGCCAGCAGCACACAACCGGGACAGGGTACTGAAGCTTTCTTT
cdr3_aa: CASSTQPGQGTEAFF

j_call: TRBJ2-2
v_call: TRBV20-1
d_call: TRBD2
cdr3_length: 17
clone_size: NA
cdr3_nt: TGCAGTGCTAGAAAGCGTAGCGGGAGGGGTAACACCGGGGAGCTGTTTTTT
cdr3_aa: CSARKRSGRGNTGELFF

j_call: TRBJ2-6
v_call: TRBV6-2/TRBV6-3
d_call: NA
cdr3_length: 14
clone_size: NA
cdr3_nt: TGTGCCAGCAGCTCGAATTGGAGGGCCAACGTCCTGACTTTC
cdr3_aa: CASSSNWRANVLTF

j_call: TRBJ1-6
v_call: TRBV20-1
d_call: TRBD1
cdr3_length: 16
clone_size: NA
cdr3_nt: TGCAGTGCTAGAGTCGGACCGACAGGGGATAATTCACCCCTCCACTTT
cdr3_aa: CSARVGPTGDNSPLHF

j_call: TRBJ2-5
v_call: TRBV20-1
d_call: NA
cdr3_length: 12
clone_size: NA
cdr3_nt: TGCAGTGCTACGCTTAGGGGAGAGACCCAGTACTTC
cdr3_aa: CSATLRGETQYF

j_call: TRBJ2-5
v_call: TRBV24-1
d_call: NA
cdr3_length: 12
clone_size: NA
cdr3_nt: TGTGCCACCAGTGATTTGTCGGAGACCCAGTACTTC
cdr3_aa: CATSDLSETQYF

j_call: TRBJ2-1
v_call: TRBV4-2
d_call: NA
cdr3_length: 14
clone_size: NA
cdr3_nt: TGTGCCAGCAGCCCCCCGGCTTCCTACAATGAGCAGTTCTTC
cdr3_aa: CASSPPASYNEQFF

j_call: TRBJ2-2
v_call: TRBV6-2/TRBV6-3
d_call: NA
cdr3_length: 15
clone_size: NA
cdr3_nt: TGTGCCAGCAGTTACCTCAGGGAAGACACCGGGGAGCTGTTTTTT
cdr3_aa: CASSYLREDTGELFF

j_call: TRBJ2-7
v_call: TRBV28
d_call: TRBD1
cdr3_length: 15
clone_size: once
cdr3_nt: TGTGCCAGCAGCCAAAACCCGACAGGGACCTACGAGCAGTACTTC
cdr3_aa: CASSQNPTGTYEQYF

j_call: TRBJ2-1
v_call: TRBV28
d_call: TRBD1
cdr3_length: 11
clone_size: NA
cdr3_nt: TGTGCCACGACAGGGTGGCATGAGCAGTTCTTC
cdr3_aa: CATTGWHEQFF

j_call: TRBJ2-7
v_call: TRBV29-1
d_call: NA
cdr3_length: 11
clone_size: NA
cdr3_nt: TGCAGCGGTGCGAGCTCCTACGAGCAGTACTTC
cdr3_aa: CSGASSYEQYF

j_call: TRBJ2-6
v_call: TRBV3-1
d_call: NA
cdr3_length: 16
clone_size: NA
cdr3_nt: TGTGCCAGCAGCCCGACGCAGGAACCTGGGGCCAACGTCCTGACTTTC
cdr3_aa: CASSPTQEPGANVLTF

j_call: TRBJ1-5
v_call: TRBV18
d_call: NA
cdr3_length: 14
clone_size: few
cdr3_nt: TGTGCCAGCTCACTGGGCCGGGGGAATCAGCCCCAGCATTTT
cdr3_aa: CASSLGRGNQPQHF

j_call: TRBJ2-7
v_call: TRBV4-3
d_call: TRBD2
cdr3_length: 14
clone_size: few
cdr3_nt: TGCGCCAGCAGCGTGACGGGAGGCGCCTACGAGCAGTACTTC
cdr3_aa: CASSVTGGAYEQYF

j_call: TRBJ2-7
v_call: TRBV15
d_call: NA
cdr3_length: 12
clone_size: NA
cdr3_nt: TGTGCCACCAGCAGATCCGACTACGAGCAGTACTTC
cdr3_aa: CATSRSDYEQYF

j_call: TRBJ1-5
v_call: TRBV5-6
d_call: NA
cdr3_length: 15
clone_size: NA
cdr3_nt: TGTGCCAGCAGCTTGTTCGGACTCGTGGATCAGCCCCAGCATTTT
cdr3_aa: CASSLFGLVDQPQHF

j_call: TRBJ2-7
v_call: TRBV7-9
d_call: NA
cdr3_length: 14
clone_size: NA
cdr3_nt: TGTGCCAGCAGCTCTTTAGGCCAAGCAAACGAGCAGTACTTC
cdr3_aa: CASSSLGQANEQYF